What follows are 22 T cell receptor beta chains derived from one specimen sequenced in a study of T cell responses to AZD1222 COVID-19 vaccine. The method was immunoSEQ multiplex PCR; TCRdb's version includes in-frame clones alone and lacks a portion of them. The table lists 150,000 to 160,000 clones, 87% of them singletons, with roughly a tenth in the top ten. Sequenced material: peripheral blood, taken 28 days after the second AZD1222 dose. The receptors were gathered from an adult who received the AZD1222 COVID-19 vaccine.

V gene TRBV19 combines with J gene TRBJ2-1, with 12 bases lining up with TRBD2. The CDR3 loop spans 17 amino acids. CDR1 and CDR2 (germline): LNHDA, SQIVND (reference sequence). Trimming took 1 base from V and 2 from J; bases not matched to a gene: 3. CDR3 coding DNA: TGTGCCAGTAGTATAGGACTAGCGGGAGCTCCCTACAATGAGCAGTTCTTC. It yields the protein CASSIGLAGAPYNEQFF. Full variable domain (outside the CDR3, taken from reference TRBV19 and TRBJ2-1): DGGITQSPKYLFRKEGQNVTLSCEQNLNHDAMYWYRQDPGQGLRLIYYSQIVNDFQKGDIAEGYSVSREKKESFPLTVTSAQKNPTAFYLCASSIGLAGAPYNEQFFGPGTRLTVL.

This sequence joins TRBV28 and TRBJ1-2; the D gene is possibly TRBD1 (6 bases). Germline values: CDR1 MDHEN, CDR2 SYDVKM. CDR3 length equals 13 residues. The V and J ends lost 8 bases and 4 bases respectively, with 14 bases between them. The CDR3 sequence is CASGSGVPYGYTF. For the CDR3, the DNA is TGTGCCAGCGGATCAGGGGTTCCCTATGGCTACACCTTC.

The chain uses TRBV24-1 and TRBJ2-1; weak D call: TRBD2 (6 bases). This CDR3 has 13 residues. Germline V lookup: CDR1 KGHDR, CDR2 SFDVKD. V shed 6 bases and J shed 7 bases, with 12 bases lying between them. The chain's CDR3 is CATSREIGNEQFF. The CDR3 nucleotides read TGTGCCACCAGTCGGGAGATTGGTAATGAGCAGTTCTTC.

The gene calls are TRBV15 and TRBJ1-1; D is uncertain. The CDR3 totals 13 residues. V was trimmed by 5 bases and J by 4 bases, leaving 11 bases between them. Germline V gene lookup returns CDR1 LNHNV and CDR2 YYDKDF (reference sequence). The chain's CDR3 is CATSSRLGTEAFF. The CDR3, as DNA: TGTGCCACCAGCTCTCGATTGGGCACTGAAGCTTTCTTT.

The rearrangement links TRBV7-2 to TRBJ2-3, with 7 bases matching TRBD2. There are 14 residues in the CDR3. CDR1 is SGHTA, CDR2 FQGNSA, per germline. Trimming took 3 bases from V and 5 from J; bases not matched to a gene: 5. The CDR3 is CASSFGGGIDTQYF. The CDR3 nucleotides read TGTGCCAGCAGCTTCGGGGGAGGGATAGATACGCAGTATTTT.

J is TRBJ1-1 and V is TRBV5-1, with D unclear. CDR1 is SGHRS, CDR2 YFSETQ, per germline. Trimming removed 4 bases from V and 2 bases from J, with 15 bases in between. There are 15 residues in the CDR3. CDR3 nucleotide sequence: TGCGCCAGCAGCGCCGTACCCGGCAAAAACACTGAAGCTTTCTTT. Translation: CASSAVPGKNTEAFF.

This chain links TRBV14 with TRBJ2-5, with 9 nucleotides matching TRBD1. Germline V gene lookup returns CDR1 SGHDN and CDR2 FVKESK. CDR3 length: 16 residues. The V and J ends lost 2 bases and 4 bases, in that order; junction bases with no gene match: 8. In nucleotides, the CDR3 is TGTGCCAGCAGCCAAACGTACAGGGGGCGCGGAGAGACCCAGTACTTC. It translates to CASSQTYRGRGETQYF.

The genes are TRBV5-4 and TRBJ1-2; TRBD1 matches at 9 bases. Germline lookup yields CDR1 SGHNT and CDR2 YYREEE (reference sequence). This CDR3 spans 15 amino acids. With V trimmed by 0 bases and J by 10 bases, 10 bases remained unmatched. The CDR3 is CASSLGLGQGINYTF. The CDR3 region has the DNA TGTGCCAGCAGCTTGGGTCTGGGACAGGGAATAAACTACACCTTC. Full variable domain (remainder filled in from reference TRBV5-4 and TRBJ1-2): ETGVTQSPTHLIKTRGQQVTLRCSSQSGHNTVSWYQQALGQGPQFIFQYYREEENGRGNFPPRFSGLQFPNYSSELNVNALELDDSALYLCASSLGLGQGINYTFGSGTRLTVV.

The rearrangement links TRBV24-1 to TRBJ2-1; D is uncertain. Germline-derived CDR1 and CDR2 are KGHDR and SFDVKD. V was clipped by 5 bases and J by 0 bases, with 7 bases between them. This CDR3 comprises 14 residues. The CDR3 region is CATSGYGSYNEQFF. As DNA, the CDR3 is TGTGCCACCAGTGGTTATGGCTCCTACAATGAGCAGTTCTTC.

V is TRBV5-1 and J is TRBJ2-5; the match to TRBD1 covers 8 bases. Trimming cost V 4 bases and J 4 bases; bases outside gene matches: 3. The germline V gene has CDR1 SGHRS and CDR2 YFSETQ. The CDR3 is made up of 13 amino acids. CDR3 coding DNA: TGCGCCAGCAGCGGACAGGGAAGAGAGACCCAGTACTTC. This sequence encodes CASSGQGRETQYF.

A single count supports this clone. The chain uses TRBV28 and TRBJ1-2; D call uncertain. Per the germline V gene, CDR1 is MDHEN and CDR2 is SYDVKM. With 6 bases removed from V and 2 bases from J, the gap between germline ends came to 7 bases. The CDR3 length is 12 residues. CDR3 bases: TGTGCCAGCAGCCTCCGGAACTATGGCTACACCTTC. It codes for CASSLRNYGYTF.

The genes are TRBV18 and TRBJ2-3, with 7 positions matching TRBD2. V shed 3 bases and J 0 bases; nucleotides not matched to a gene: 12. The CDR3 loop spans 18 amino acids. CDR1 KGHSH and CDR2 LQKENI come from the germline V gene. The CDR3 region has the DNA TGTGCCAGCTCACCCTTGCCTAGCGGACTCTACAGCACAGATACGCAGTATTTT. This translates into CASSPLPSGLYSTDTQYF.

This sequence joins TRBV28 and TRBJ1-2; D is unresolved. Germline lookup yields CDR1 MDHEN and CDR2 SYDVKM. V dropped 2 bases and J dropped 8 bases, with 9 bases sitting between them. The CDR3 extends over 12 amino acids. This CDR3 reads CASSLGVGGYTF. CDR3 in DNA: TGTGCCAGCAGTTTAGGGGTAGGAGGCTACACCTTC.

This chain connects TRBV11-3 to TRBJ2-2; TRBD1 aligns across 8 bases. This CDR3 has 15 residues. Germline CDR1 reads SGHNT; CDR2 reads YENEEA. V was clipped by 8 bases and J by 4 bases; unmatched bases: 9. CDR3 DNA sequence: TGTGCCAGCGGCAAACGGACAGGGAGCACCGGGGAGCTGTTTTTT. This encodes CASGKRTGSTGELFF.

The J gene is TRBJ2-2, the V gene TRBV3-1 (or the pseudogene TRBV3-2), with 7 bases fitting TRBD2. Trimming removed 6 bases from V and 6 bases from J; junction bases left unmatched: 10. This CDR3 is built from 15 residues. Germline assignment: CDR1 LGHDT and CDR2 YNNKEL (reference sequence). The CDR3 DNA is TGTGCCAGCAGACCGACAGCGGGGAGAGCCGGGGAGCTGTTTTTT. Translation: CASRPTAGRAGELFF.

This chain joins TRBV3-1 (or the pseudogene TRBV3-2) and TRBJ1-2; TRBD1 is a possible D gene (6 bases). The germline gives CDR1 LGHDT, CDR2 YNNKEL (reference sequence). V lost 4 bases and J lost 5, with 11 bases in between. CDR3 length: 13 amino acids. The DNA of the CDR3 is TGTGCCAGCAGCCCGACAGGACAATATGGCTACACCTTC. It is translated as CASSPTGQYGYTF.

CDR3 sequence reads: CASSQVARTGTYEQYF. In DNA form, the CDR3 reads TGTGCCAGCAGCCAAGTTGCCCGGACAGGGACATACGAGCAGTACTTC. The chain uses TRBV3-1 (or the pseudogene TRBV3-2) and TRBJ2-7, with TRBD1 matching 8 bases. Germline values: CDR1 LGHDT, CDR2 YNNKEL (reference sequence). The CDR3 loop spans 16 amino acids. J gave up 4 bases and V 1 base, and 9 bases lay outside the gene matches.

The chain joins TRBV5-1 to TRBJ1-1; D might be TRBD1 (6 bases). This CDR3 is 16 amino acids long. The germline V gene encodes CDR1 SGHRS and CDR2 YFSETQ. V was shortened by 1 base and J by 4 bases, with 17 bases between the two germline ends. The DNA for the CDR3 is TGCGCCAGCAGCTTGATCCCGGGGGCCAGGGGCACTGAAGCTTTCTTT. The encoded protein is CASSLIPGARGTEAFF.

This chain uses TRBV5-1 with TRBJ2-7, with 9 positions matching TRBD1. Germline V CDR1 and CDR2: SGHRS, YFSETQ. The CDR3 runs to 13 residues. V lost 3 bases and J lost 7; bases outside the gene matches: 5. CDR3 sequence (DNA): TGCGCCAGCAGCTGGGACAGGGTGCGGGAGCAGTACTTC. Translated, it gives CASSWDRVREQYF.

V usage is TRBV7-3 and J usage is TRBJ2-3; D possibly corresponds to TRBD1 (6 bases). The CDR3 extends over 15 amino acids. Germline assignment: CDR1 SGHTA and CDR2 FQGTGA. V was clipped by 5 bases and J by 4 bases, with 16 bases between them. The DNA for the CDR3 is TGTGCCAGCAGCCCCCATTCAGGGGCCGCAGATACGCAGTATTTT. It translates to CASSPHSGAADTQYF.

The rearrangement joins TRBV21-1 to TRBJ1-3; the table's D gene call, TRBD1, was not cross checked with the DNA. TRBV21-1 is a pseudogene locus. This CDR3 region has 15 residues. CDR3 in amino acids: CASSPGTGVGNTIYF. CDR3 coding DNA: TGTGCCAGCAGCCCGGGGACAGGGGTAGGAAACACCATATATTTT.

The V call is TRBV5-4, the J call TRBJ1-6; D remains ambiguous. There are 12 residues in the CDR3. The ends were cut back, 2 bases at V and 10 bases at J, with 7 bases in the middle. The V gene's germline CDR1 is SGHNT and CDR2 YYREEE (reference sequence). CDR3 DNA: TGTGCCAGCAGCTTACCCCTCTCACCCCTCCACTTT. It encodes CASSLPLSPLHF.